The 28 T cell receptor beta chains below all came from one sample that was sequenced in a study of blood T cells in healthy people across ages. Then a second PCR, running roughly 7 to 11 cycles, was carried out with a sample-barcoded 5' primer and a J-beta primer mix. From the 5' RACE reads, TCRdb called clonotypes with MiXCR, one entry per CDR3 protein. Of about 700,000 distinct CDR3 sequences in the sample, less than 40% are singletons; the top ten hold about 16%. The sequenced material came from blood. The receptors originated from a woman of 80 years or more in good health.

This clonotype was seen repeatedly, ten times or more. V is TRBV5-6 and J is TRBJ1-4; D call uncertain. V was shortened by 0 bases and J by 7 bases, with 13 bases between the two germline ends. Germline-derived CDR1 and CDR2 are SGHDT and YYEEEE. The CDR3 spans 15 residues. In DNA, the CDR3 is TGTGCCAGCAGCTTGGGGGGAGGACGCGGTGAAAAACTGTTTTTT. Amino acids: CASSLGGGRGEKLFF.

At least ten counts were recorded for this clonotype. The chain recombines TRBV5-6 with TRBJ2-4; perhaps TRBD2 as D (5 bases). The germline V and J ends were trimmed by 4 bases and 0 bases, with 11 bases remaining between them. The CDR3 is 15 residues long. CDR1 is SGHDT and CDR2 is YYEEEE in the germline V gene. The CDR3 DNA sequence: TGTGCCAGCAGCCCCCGGGAAGGAGCCAAAAACATTCAGTACTTC. Amino acid sequence: CASSPREGAKNIQYF.

This clonotype was detected ten times or more. The chain recombines TRBV5-1 with TRBJ2-5, with D unresolved. Germline V CDR1 and CDR2: SGHRS, YFSETQ. V was cut by 0 bases and J by 2 bases, with 8 bases left in between. The CDR3 length is 14 residues. CDR3 residues: CASSLVGTQETQYF. The CDR3 DNA sequence: TGCGCCAGCAGCTTGGTGGGCACTCAAGAGACCCAGTACTTC.

This clonotype was detected once. A much larger clonotype is one base distant, so this may be a read error. This sequence joins TRBV7-2 and TRBJ2-3; the match to TRBD2 covers 11 bases. Germline CDR1 SGHTA, CDR2 FQGNSA. CDR3 length: 17 amino acids. The CDR3 coding sequence is TGTGCCAGCAGCCGAGCTTCTAGCGGGGGGCGGGCAGATACGCTGTATTTT. This translates into CASSRASSGGRADTLYF.

This chain links TRBV5-1 with TRBJ2-3; no reliable D call. The germline V gene encodes CDR1 SGHRS and CDR2 YFSETQ. Trimming stripped 0 bases from V and 4 bases from J, with 12 bases between. The CDR3 totals 15 residues. The chain's CDR3 is CASSLEGRIPDTQYF. CDR3 in DNA: TGCGCCAGCAGCTTGGAAGGGCGAATCCCAGATACGCAGTATTTT. Based on the CDR3 plus reference TRBV5-1 and TRBJ2-3, the full variable domain is KAGVTQTPRYLIKTRGQQVTLSCSPISGHRSVSWYQQTPGQGLQFLFEYFSETQRNKGNFPGRFSGRQFSNSRSEMNVSTLELGDSALYLCASSLEGRIPDTQYFGPGTRLTVL.

The rearrangement links TRBV20-1 to TRBJ2-5; maybe TRBD2 (6 bases). CDR1 and CDR2 from the germline V gene are DFQATT and SNEGSKA (reference sequence). The CDR3 is made up of 13 amino acids. V lost 5 bases and J lost 2, with 12 bases in between. Here the CDR3 DNA reads TGCAGTGCTGTGCGGGGTTATCAAGAGACCCAGTACTTC. Protein product: CSAVRGYQETQYF.

The chain is built from TRBV20-1 and TRBJ1-2; no clear D. The CDR3 runs 11 residues. Germline assignment: CDR1 DFQATT and CDR2 SNEGSKA (reference sequence). The V gene lost 6 bases and the J gene lost 8 bases, with 13 bases spanning the gap. The CDR3 protein is CSARNILGYTF. CDR3 sequence (DNA): TGCAGTGCCCGAAACATCCTCGGCTACACCTTC.

This clonotype turned up a few times. A much larger clone lies one base from this, so it may be a read error. The V and J genes are TRBV7-3 and TRBJ2-1; 8 bases fit TRBD1. The J call may not be correct, given that the DNA end is closer to TRBJ2-7. CDR1 is SGHTA and CDR2 is FQGTGA in the germline V gene. This CDR3 is 16 amino acids long. The CDR3 reads CASSLDRGPSYNEQYF. CDR3 coding DNA: TGTGCCAGCAGCTTAGACAGGGGCCCCTCCTACAATGAGCAGTACTTC.

This clonotype was observed many times. V usage is TRBV6-5 and J usage is TRBJ2-5; D assignment may be TRBD1 or TRBD2 (6 bases each). V lost 2 bases, J lost 4 bases, and 14 bases lay in between. The CDR3 sequence is 15 residues long. Germline CDR1 reads MNHEY; CDR2 reads SVGAGI. The CDR3 is CASSYEGGQGETQYF. As DNA, the CDR3 is TGTGCCAGCAGTTACGAGGGGGGTCAGGGAGAGACCCAGTACTTC.

This clonotype was observed a handful of times. CDR3 in DNA: TGTGCCAGCAGTGAGGGCAGGGCGCAAGCTTTCTTT. The encoded protein is CASSEGRAQAFF. The V call is TRBV2, the J call TRBJ1-1; D perhaps matches TRBD1 (5 bases). The CDR3 extends over 12 amino acids. Germline V CDR1 and CDR2: SNHLY, FYNNEI. The V gene lost 3 bases and the J gene lost 9 bases, with 11 bases spanning the gap.

Many counts were recorded for this clonotype. CDR3 sequence: CASSSGSGGVLFF. CDR3 nucleotide sequence: TGTGCCAGCAGTTCTGGAAGCGGGGGGGTACTGTTCTTC. The chain recombines TRBV6-2 or TRBV6-3 with TRBJ2-1; 10 bases match TRBD2. The CDR3 length is 13 residues. Trimming at V came to 4 bases and at J to 15 bases, leaving 9 bases not matched to a gene. Germline CDR1 reads MNHEY; CDR2 reads SVGEGT.

This clonotype appeared many times. With a much larger clone just one base away, this may be a read error. This chain links TRBV5-5 with TRBJ2-5; D is unclear. V shed 2 bases and J shed 11 bases, with 22 bases lying between them. This CDR3 region has 15 residues. Per the germline V gene, CDR1 is SGHKS and CDR2 is YYEKEE (reference sequence). The CDR3 nucleotides read TGTGCCAGCAGCTTCGGACGGCCTTCTCGCAATGAGCAGTACTTC. Amino acid sequence: CASSFGRPSRNEQYF.

As for this clonotype: One base away lies a much larger clone, so this may be a sequencing read error. The gene calls are TRBV10-2 and TRBJ2-7; D is ambiguous. The CDR3 has 14 residues. The germline CDR1 and CDR2 sequences are WSHSY and SAAADI. The CDR3 region is CASRESHGSYEQYF. For the CDR3, the DNA is TGCGCCAGCAGGGAGTCCCACGGTTCCTACGAGCAGTACTTC.

This clonotype occurred a few times. The rearrangement links TRBV6-1 to TRBJ2-7, with TRBD1 identical over 8 bases. This CDR3 comprises 16 residues. Germline CDR1 and CDR2: MNHNS and SASEGT. V shed 4 bases and J 0 bases; nucleotides not matched to a gene: 8. CDR3 protein: CASSVFRDRSSYEQYF. The CDR3 coding sequence is TGTGCCAGCAGTGTATTCCGGGACAGGAGCTCCTACGAGCAGTACTTC.

About this clonotype: A junction boundary mismatches the germline segment, possibly from a read error. The chain recombines TRBV6-2 or TRBV6-3 with TRBJ2-7; D is undetermined. CDR1 is MNHEY and CDR2 is SVGEGT in the germline V gene. This CDR3 is 13 amino acids long. DNA for the CDR3: TGTACCAGCAGTTCTGACACATCCTACGAGCAGTACTTC. Protein: CTSSSDTSYEQYF.

This chain connects TRBV6-2 or TRBV6-3 to TRBJ2-7, with D possibly called TRBD1 or TRBD2 (6 bases each). V was pared by 8 bases and J by 4 bases, with 18 bases between. Germline V gene data show CDR1 as MNHEY and CDR2 as SVGEGT. The CDR3 contains 14 residues. In DNA, the CDR3 is TGTGCCAGCCGATTGCGGGACACATGTTACGAGCAGTACTTC. Translation: CASRLRDTCYEQYF.

The rearrangement joins TRBV28 to TRBJ1-4, with D tentatively TRBD1 (5 bases). V was cut by 4 bases and J by 10 bases, with 13 bases left in between. CDR1 MDHEN and CDR2 SYDVKM come from the germline V gene. The CDR3 covers 13 residues. The DNA of the CDR3 is TGTGCCAGCAGTTCTGTGGGGGGAGGAAAACTGTTTTTT. This encodes CASSSVGGGKLFF.

This clonotype came up many times. The V gene is TRBV27, the J gene TRBJ1-2, with unresolved D. The V gene lost 5 bases and the J gene lost 8 bases, with 12 bases spanning the gap. In germline, CDR1 is MNHEY, CDR2 SMNVEV (reference sequence). The CDR3 sequence is 12 residues long. CDR3 sequence: CASSPNMGGYTF. The CDR3 DNA reads TGTGCCAGCAGTCCCAATATGGGGGGCTACACCTTC.

This clonotype was seen a handful of times. The chain employs TRBV19 and TRBJ2-4, with 7 bases identical to TRBD1. CDR1 is LNHDA, CDR2 SQIVND, per germline (reference sequence). Trimming took 1 base from V and 3 from J; bases not matched to a gene: 6. This CDR3 has 16 residues. The CDR3 loop reads CASSIVHSGGKNIQYF. In nucleotides, the CDR3 is TGTGCCAGTAGTATAGTTCACTCAGGGGGCAAAAACATTCAGTACTTC. The variable domain in full, completed from reference TRBV19 and TRBJ2-4, reads DGGITQSPKYLFRKEGQNVTLSCEQNLNHDAMYWYRQDPGQGLRLIYYSQIVNDFQKGDIAEGYSVSREKKESFPLTVTSAQKNPTAFYLCASSIVHSGGKNIQYFGAGTRLSVL.

This clonotype was seen repeatedly, ten times or more. V and J are TRBV7-3 and TRBJ1-6; no clear D. The germline V gene has CDR1 SGHTA and CDR2 FQGTGA. Trimming removed 5 bases at V and 2 bases at J, with 4 bases between. The CDR3 has 13 amino acids. CDR3 sequence reads: CASSRAYNSPLHF. In nucleotides, the CDR3 is TGTGCCAGCAGCCGCGCCTATAATTCACCCCTCCACTTT. Variable domain in full (rest from reference TRBV7-3 and TRBJ1-6): GAGVSQTPSNKVTEKGKYVELRCDPISGHTALYWYRQSLGQGPEFLIYFQGTGAADDSGLPNDRFFAVRPEGSVSTLKIQRTERGDSAVYLCASSRAYNSPLHFGNGTRLTVT.

The chain employs TRBV20-1 and TRBJ2-5; D call uncertain. V was clipped by 3 bases and J by 4 bases, with 9 bases between them. The CDR3 contains 12 residues. Germline loops: CDR1 DFQATT, CDR2 SNEGSKA (reference sequence). CDR3 protein: CSARSLRETQYF. The CDR3 DNA reads as TGCAGTGCTAGGTCCCTACGAGAGACCCAGTACTTC.

At least ten counts were recorded for this clonotype. CDR3 sequence: CAIRKGTGAYEQYF. In DNA, the CDR3 is TGTGCCATCAGAAAAGGGACAGGGGCCTACGAGCAGTACTTC. The chain carries TRBV10-3 and TRBJ2-7, with TRBD1 matching 10 bases. Losses at the gene ends were 6 bases for V and 2 bases for J; bases not matched to a gene: 4. This CDR3 contains 14 residues. CDR1 is ENHRY and CDR2 is SYGVKD in the germline V gene.

As for this clonotype: The germline gene is not matched at one end of the junction; a read error may be the cause. The chain employs TRBV6-6 and TRBJ1-2; tentatively, D is TRBD1 (6 bases). The CDR3 contains 14 residues. CDR1 MNHNY and CDR2 SVGAGI come from the germline V gene (reference sequence). The CDR3 DNA reads as TGTGCCGGCAGTGACTTGGACAGACACTATGGCTACACCTTC. Amino acids: CAGSDLDRHYGYTF.

This clonotype was recorded many times. CDR3 nucleotides: TGTGCCAGCAGTCGTTACGCCCAGGGGAGCAACTATGGCTACACCTTC. Protein product: CASSRYAQGSNYGYTF. The chain links TRBV6-6 to TRBJ1-2; D might be TRBD1 (6 bases). Germline V gives CDR1 MNHNY, CDR2 SVGAGI (reference sequence). The CDR3 has 16 residues. V was trimmed by 5 bases and J by 2 bases, leaving 18 bases between them.

This clonotype appeared many times. The chain combines TRBV6-1 with TRBJ1-2, with D hard to call. V lost 6 bases to trimming and J lost 2 bases, with 4 bases between them. Germline V gives CDR1 MNHNS, CDR2 SASEGT. CDR3 length equals 11 residues. The CDR3 nucleotides read TGTGCCAGCAGGGCGAACTATGGCTACACCTTC. Translating gives CASRANYGYTF.

This clonotype was counted ten times or more. The rearrangement uses TRBV25-1 and TRBJ1-2; D unclear. The CDR3 is made up of 16 amino acids. V lost 6 bases and J 0 bases, leaving 17 bases between the germline ends. From germline, CDR1 is MGHDK and CDR2 SYGVNS. The CDR3 DNA reads as TGTGCCAGCAGCGAAACCCGGTGGGGTACTAACTATGGCTACACCTTC. This encodes CASSETRWGTNYGYTF.

As to this clonotype: This may be a read error: a much more frequent sequence differs by one nucleotide. The chain uses TRBV5-5 and TRBJ2-7; possible D gene TRBD2, 6 bases. CDR1 is SGHKS and CDR2 is YYEKEE in the germline V gene (reference sequence). Between the trimmed V and J ends, which lost 0 bases and 3 bases, there was a span of 13 bases. The CDR3 is 15 residues long. CDR3 amino acids: CASSLGRDTSYEQYF. The DNA of the CDR3 is TGTGCCAGCAGCTTGGGGAGGGATACGAGCTACGAGCAGTACTTC.

The genes are TRBV20-1 and TRBJ1-1; D is unresolved. With 6 bases removed from V and 6 bases from J, the gap between germline ends came to 17 bases. This CDR3 comprises 13 residues. Germline loops: CDR1 DFQATT, CDR2 SNEGSKA (reference sequence). In DNA form, the CDR3 reads TGCAGTGCCTCGATGCTCGATACGGCTGAAGCTTTCTTT. It specifies CSASMLDTAEAFF.